This TCR beta chain derives from a study of shared clonotypes between healthy human individuals. Across the whole study: Three CD4 naive, three CD4 memory, two CD8 naive and one CD8 memory plate were used per donor. General study findings and limits: Generation probabilities of non-shared clonotypes were lower (relative to those shared by all four donors).

Some clones are missing from TCRdb's copy, which holds only in-frame ones; the method was immunoSEQ multiplex PCR. The sample records over 2 million clones, 95% being singletons. In this sample, this clone turned up once. What it recognizes is unknown. A split of CD4+ cells into CD45RA+ naive and CD45RA-negative memory subsets was performed. Germline V gives CDR1 SGHNT, CDR2 YENEEA. This CDR3 has 15 residues. The germline V and J ends were trimmed by 0 bases and 5 bases, with 13 bases remaining between them. This chain links TRBV11-3 with TRBJ1-1, with D uncertain. The sample consisted of naive CD4+ T cells sorted from blood. Subset defined: CD45RA+ positively selected. The clonotype comes from a man aged 18 to 29 in good health. The CDR3 bases are TGTGCCAGCAGCTTAGACAGTCCCCCTGGAACTGAAGCTTTCTTT. Translated: CASSLDSPPGTEAFF. Looking up the rest from reference TRBV11-3 and TRBJ1-1 gives the full variable domain: EAGVVQSPRYKIIEKKQPVAFWCNPISGHNTLYWYLQNLGQGPELLIRYENEEAVDDSQLPKDRFSAERLKGVDSTLKIQPAELGDSAVYLCASSLDSPPGTEAFFGQGTRLTVV.